These 2 T cell receptor beta chains originate from one sample sequenced in a study of CD8+CD57+ T cells in acquired aplastic anemia. CD8+CD57+ cell expansion had been shown by flow cytometry in patients chosen for sequencing. Researchers used genomic DNA as the template to profile TCR beta VDJ and CDR3. TCRdb re-called the reads through MiXCR, storing one row per CDR3 protein. The table lists over 250,000 distinct CDR3 sequences, approximately 57% of them singletons. Sequencing was carried out using sorted CD4+, CD8+, or CD8+CD57+ T cells (not recorded which) from PBMCs. These receptors were obtained from a human donor with aplastic anemia.

J is TRBJ2-7 and V is TRBV10-3; TRBD2 matches 12 bases. Judging by the DNA end, TRBJ2-1 fits better; the J call may be wrong. This CDR3 is 16 amino acids long. Germline assignment: CDR1 ENHRY and CDR2 SYGVKD. CDR3 loop: CAISSPSGRAGDEQFF. The DNA of the CDR3 is TGTGCCATCAGCTCGCCTAGCGGGAGGGCCGGTGATGAGCAGTTCTTC.

This clonotype has at least ten counts. This rearrangement joins TRBV20-1 to TRBJ2-2; perhaps TRBD2 as D (5 bases). The germline V gene encodes CDR1 DFQATT and CDR2 SNEGSKA (reference sequence). The CDR3 length is 14 residues. Trimming cost V 0 bases and J 6 bases, with 11 bases left between them. This chain's CDR3 is CSARDPRGSGELFF. Here the CDR3 DNA reads TGCAGTGCTAGAGACCCCCGGGGATCCGGGGAGCTGTTTTTT.